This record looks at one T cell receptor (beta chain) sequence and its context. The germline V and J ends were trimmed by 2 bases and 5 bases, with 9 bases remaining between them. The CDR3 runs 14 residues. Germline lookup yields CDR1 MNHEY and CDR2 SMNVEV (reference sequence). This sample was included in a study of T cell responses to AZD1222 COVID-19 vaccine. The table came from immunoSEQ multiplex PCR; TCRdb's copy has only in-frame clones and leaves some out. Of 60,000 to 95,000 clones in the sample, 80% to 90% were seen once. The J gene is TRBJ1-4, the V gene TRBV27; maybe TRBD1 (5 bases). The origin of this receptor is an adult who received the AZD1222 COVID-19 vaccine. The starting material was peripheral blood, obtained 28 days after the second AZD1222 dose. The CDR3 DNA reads TGTGCCAGCAGTTTAACAGGAAGGAATGAAAAACTGTTTTTT. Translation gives CASSLTGRNEKLFF.